Listed below are T cell receptor beta chains from one sample, sequenced in a study of response to subunit inactivated influenza vaccine. TCRdb reprocessed the RT-PCR reads with MiXCR, giving one entry per CDR3 protein. Of around 850,000 distinct CDR3 sequences in the sample, around 18% were seen once. The specimen comprised PBMCs from blood, sampled more than 4 days after vaccination. These receptor sequences come from a man aged 50 or older who received an inactivated influenza vaccine. Each CDR3 is given with its conserved first and last residue. Fields, in order: clone size, V gene, D gene, J gene, CDR3 DNA, CDR3 protein. D genes are given only for firm matches. Where a row states a size, it is once, few, many or the class of an expanded clone; other rows omit it.

clone size: NA
V gene: TRBV20-1
D gene: NA
J gene: TRBJ2-5
CDR3 DNA: TGCAGTGCTAGAGGGGGGGAGAGGTTAGGAGAGACCCAGTACTTC
CDR3 protein: CSARGGERLGETQYF

clone size: NA
V gene: TRBV21-1
D gene: NA
J gene: TRBJ2-7
CDR3 DNA: TGTGCCAGCAGAAACGCCGGGACAGGGTGCGAGCAGTACTTC
CDR3 protein: CASRNAGTGCEQYF

clone size: NA
V gene: TRBV4-3
D gene: TRBD1
J gene: TRBJ1-1
CDR3 DNA: TGCGCCAGCAGCCAAGACAGGGGGCTGGACACTGAAGCTTTCTTT
CDR3 protein: CASSQDRGLDTEAFF

clone size: NA
V gene: TRBV5-6
D gene: NA
J gene: TRBJ2-1
CDR3 DNA: TGTGCCATGGGCCCCGGGCTCCTCTGCAATGAGCAGTTCTTC
CDR3 protein: CAMGPGLLCNEQFF

clone size: NA
V gene: TRBV24-1
D gene: NA
J gene: TRBJ2-3
CDR3 DNA: TGTGCCACCAGTGATCCGGGGGCCCATACGCAGTATTTT
CDR3 protein: CATSDPGAHTQYF

clone size: NA
V gene: TRBV5-1
D gene: NA
J gene: TRBJ2-1
CDR3 DNA: TGCGCCAGCCTGCGGGACAGCTTACAAAATGAGCAGTTCTTC
CDR3 protein: CASLRDSLQNEQFF

clone size: NA
V gene: TRBV7-2
D gene: NA
J gene: TRBJ1-2
CDR3 DNA: TGTGCCAGCAGCCGGGACTGGGCCTTGGGCTACACCTTC
CDR3 protein: CASSRDWALGYTF

clone size: NA
V gene: TRBV20-1
D gene: NA
J gene: TRBJ2-7
CDR3 DNA: TGCAGTGCTAGAGGAGTTGACTCGGGACAAACATCCTACGAGCAGTACTTC
CDR3 protein: CSARGVDSGQTSYEQYF

clone size: NA
V gene: TRBV5-1
D gene: NA
J gene: TRBJ1-4
CDR3 DNA: TGCGCCAGCAGCTCCAATCCTTTGACAGGACGAAATGAAAAACTGTTTTTT
CDR3 protein: CASSSNPLTGRNEKLFF

clone size: NA
V gene: TRBV7-2
D gene: NA
J gene: TRBJ2-2
CDR3 DNA: TGTGCCAGCAGCTTAGTTAGGGTGTCCGGGGAGCTGTTTTTT
CDR3 protein: CASSLVRVSGELFF

clone size: many
V gene: TRBV5-1
D gene: TRBD2
J gene: TRBJ2-5
CDR3 DNA: TGCGCCAGCAGCTTAGGGGCTAGCGGACTACAAGAGACCCAGTACTTC
CDR3 protein: CASSLGASGLQETQYF

clone size: few
V gene: TRBV4-2
D gene: TRBD1
J gene: TRBJ2-5
CDR3 DNA: TGTGCCAGCAGCCAGCAGGGGGCAGAGGAGACCCAGTACTTC
CDR3 protein: CASSQQGAEETQYF

clone size: NA
V gene: TRBV7-8
D gene: TRBD1
J gene: TRBJ1-2
CDR3 DNA: TGTGCCAGCAGCCAGTCCTACGGGACAGGTGACTATGGCTACACCTTC
CDR3 protein: CASSQSYGTGDYGYTF

clone size: few
V gene: TRBV20-1
D gene: NA
J gene: TRBJ2-3
CDR3 DNA: TGCAGTGCCATAGCTGCGGGGTACACAGATACGCAGTATTTT
CDR3 protein: CSAIAAGYTDTQYF

clone size: many
V gene: TRBV29-1
D gene: NA
J gene: TRBJ1-2
CDR3 DNA: TGCAGCGTTGGAGTCCGGGGACACTATGGCTACACCTTC
CDR3 protein: CSVGVRGHYGYTF

clone size: few
V gene: TRBV3-1
D gene: TRBD2
J gene: TRBJ2-3
CDR3 DNA: TGTGCCAGCAGTCATCGACTAGCGGGATCCGGCTCGCAGTATTTT
CDR3 protein: CASSHRLAGSGSQYF

clone size: NA
V gene: TRBV10-3
D gene: NA
J gene: TRBJ2-6
CDR3 DNA: TGTGCCACCTTCCAGGACGGATTCTCTGGGGCCAACGTCCTGACTTTC
CDR3 protein: CATFQDGFSGANVLTF

clone size: few
V gene: TRBV20-1
D gene: TRBD2
J gene: TRBJ2-3
CDR3 DNA: TGCAGTGCTGGAGCGGGGGCCGACACAGATACGCAGTATTTT
CDR3 protein: CSAGAGADTDTQYF

clone size: few
V gene: TRBV20-1
D gene: TRBD1
J gene: TRBJ1-1
CDR3 DNA: TGCAGTGCTACCCGACAGGGAACAAACACTGAAGCTTTCTTT
CDR3 protein: CSATRQGTNTEAFF

clone size: many
V gene: TRBV7-2
D gene: TRBD1
J gene: TRBJ1-1
CDR3 DNA: TGTGCCAGCAGCCTGGGCCAGGGGGCTCAGCTCGAAGCTTTCTTT
CDR3 protein: CASSLGQGAQLEAFF

clone size: NA
V gene: TRBV11-2
D gene: TRBD2
J gene: TRBJ2-1
CDR3 DNA: TGTGCCAGCAGCTCTTCCGGGACCGGGACTAGCGGGCTATACAATGAGCAGTTCTTC
CDR3 protein: CASSSSGTGTSGLYNEQFF

clone size: few
V gene: TRBV20-1
D gene: NA
J gene: TRBJ1-4
CDR3 DNA: TGCAGTGCTAGAGATTTTAGCATTGGCAACTATGCAACTAATGAAAAACTGTTTTTT
CDR3 protein: CSARDFSIGNYATNEKLFF

clone size: NA
V gene: TRBV7-7
D gene: TRBD1
J gene: TRBJ2-2
CDR3 DNA: TGTGCTAGCAGCCCCAGGGGGCGCGACACCGGGGAGCTGTTTTTT
CDR3 protein: CASSPRGRDTGELFF

clone size: NA
V gene: TRBV6-1
D gene: TRBD2
J gene: TRBJ2-3
CDR3 DNA: TGTGCCAGCAGCCCCTGGACTAGCGGGGGGGATACGCAGTATTTT
CDR3 protein: CASSPWTSGGDTQYF

clone size: NA
V gene: TRBV10-3
D gene: NA
J gene: TRBJ2-3
CDR3 DNA: TGTGCCATCAGGTCCGACACAGATACGCAGTATTTT
CDR3 protein: CAIRSDTDTQYF

clone size: NA
V gene: TRBV9
D gene: NA
J gene: TRBJ2-1
CDR3 DNA: TGTGCCAGCAGCGTAGGTAGTACCAATGAGCAGTTCTTC
CDR3 protein: CASSVGSTNEQFF

clone size: NA
V gene: TRBV6-2/TRBV6-3
D gene: NA
J gene: TRBJ2-1
CDR3 DNA: TGTGCCAGCAGTCTCGATTCAGTTTTCGGGGACGAGCAGTTCTTC
CDR3 protein: CASSLDSVFGDEQFF

clone size: few
V gene: TRBV5-1
D gene: NA
J gene: TRBJ2-4
CDR3 DNA: TGCGCCAGCACCCTTGATTCAACAGCCAAAAACATTCAGTACTTC
CDR3 protein: CASTLDSTAKNIQYF

clone size: NA
V gene: TRBV28
D gene: TRBD2
J gene: TRBJ2-7
CDR3 DNA: TGTGCCAGTCACGGGGGGAGATCGTACGAGCAGTACTTC
CDR3 protein: CASHGGRSYEQYF

clone size: NA
V gene: TRBV5-1
D gene: NA
J gene: TRBJ2-6
CDR3 DNA: TGCGCCAGCAGCCAGGGACTCCGCTCTGGGGCCAACGTCCTGACTTTC
CDR3 protein: CASSQGLRSGANVLTF

clone size: few
V gene: TRBV6-2/TRBV6-3
D gene: NA
J gene: TRBJ2-2
CDR3 DNA: TGTGCCAGCAGTTATTTGGGGACCGGGGAGCTGTTTTTT
CDR3 protein: CASSYLGTGELFF

clone size: NA
V gene: TRBV15
D gene: NA
J gene: TRBJ2-3
CDR3 DNA: TGTGCCACCAGCACATGGGTAGCAGATACGCAGTATTTT
CDR3 protein: CATSTWVADTQYF

clone size: few
V gene: TRBV5-1
D gene: NA
J gene: TRBJ2-7
CDR3 DNA: TGCGCCAGCAGCTCCTCCTCCGGGGCCACCTACGAGCAGTACTTC
CDR3 protein: CASSSSSGATYEQYF

clone size: few
V gene: TRBV6-1
D gene: NA
J gene: TRBJ2-7
CDR3 DNA: TGTGCCAGCAGAACCTCGACAGCCTACTCCTACGAGCAGTACTTC
CDR3 protein: CASRTSTAYSYEQYF

clone size: NA
V gene: TRBV4-1
D gene: NA
J gene: TRBJ2-6
CDR3 DNA: TGCGCCAGCAGCCGGACAGAAACAAGCTCTGGGGCCAACGTCCTGACTTTC
CDR3 protein: CASSRTETSSGANVLTF

clone size: once
V gene: TRBV5-1
D gene: TRBD1
J gene: TRBJ1-4
CDR3 DNA: TGCGCCAGCAGCTCCAGCTCGACAGGGTATGACGAAAAACTGTTTTTT
CDR3 protein: CASSSSSTGYDEKLFF

clone size: NA
V gene: TRBV6-5
D gene: NA
J gene: TRBJ2-7
CDR3 DNA: TGTGCCAGCAGTTACACCCGGGACGCCACCTACGAGCAGTACTTC
CDR3 protein: CASSYTRDATYEQYF

clone size: NA
V gene: TRBV20-1
D gene: NA
J gene: TRBJ2-5
CDR3 DNA: TGCAGTGCTAGATGGGGTCAAGAGACCCAGTACTTC
CDR3 protein: CSARWGQETQYF

clone size: NA
V gene: TRBV20-1
D gene: NA
J gene: TRBJ1-3
CDR3 DNA: TGCAGTGCCAGCCAAGGGGCAGGATCTGGAAACACCATATATTTT
CDR3 protein: CSASQGAGSGNTIYF

clone size: few
V gene: TRBV20-1
D gene: NA
J gene: TRBJ1-5
CDR3 DNA: TGCAGCAACCCGGGACACTTTTTCTTTCAGCCCCAGCATTTT
CDR3 protein: CSNPGHFFFQPQHF

clone size: few
V gene: TRBV7-3
D gene: TRBD2
J gene: TRBJ2-1
CDR3 DNA: TGTGCCAGCAGCGCGGGACTAGCCAATGAGCAGTTCTTC
CDR3 protein: CASSAGLANEQFF

clone size: NA
V gene: TRBV4-3
D gene: NA
J gene: TRBJ2-1
CDR3 DNA: TGCGCCAGCAGCCAAGAGCTAGCCGCGAATCACAATGAGCAGTTCTTC
CDR3 protein: CASSQELAANHNEQFF

clone size: NA
V gene: TRBV18
D gene: NA
J gene: TRBJ2-2
CDR3 DNA: TGTGCCAGCTCAAGTACAGTACTCACCGGGGAGCTGTTTTTT
CDR3 protein: CASSSTVLTGELFF

clone size: NA
V gene: TRBV29-1
D gene: TRBD1
J gene: TRBJ2-7
CDR3 DNA: TGCAGCGTTGGAGGGACAGGGGCAAGCTCCTACGAGCAGTACTTC
CDR3 protein: CSVGGTGASSYEQYF

clone size: many
V gene: TRBV29-1
D gene: NA
J gene: TRBJ2-7
CDR3 DNA: TGCAGCGCTAGACAGACCTCCTACGAGCAGTACTTC
CDR3 protein: CSARQTSYEQYF

clone size: few
V gene: TRBV7-8
D gene: NA
J gene: TRBJ2-7
CDR3 DNA: TGTGCCAGCAGCTTAGCGGTACGTGAAGGGGGTGAGCAGTACTTC
CDR3 protein: CASSLAVREGGEQYF

clone size: NA
V gene: TRBV20-1
D gene: TRBD1
J gene: TRBJ2-7
CDR3 DNA: TGCAGTGCGCAGAGGGCACAGGGGGCCTACGAGCAGTACTTC
CDR3 protein: CSAQRAQGAYEQYF

clone size: few
V gene: TRBV7-6
D gene: NA
J gene: TRBJ2-7
CDR3 DNA: TGTGCCAGCACCGCTTCAGGGGCGCGGGGCTACGAGCAGTACTTC
CDR3 protein: CASTASGARGYEQYF

clone size: NA
V gene: TRBV7-9
D gene: NA
J gene: TRBJ2-1
CDR3 DNA: TGTGCCAGCAGCTTAGCAGATTCGCAGTTCTTC
CDR3 protein: CASSLADSQFF

clone size: few
V gene: TRBV20-1
D gene: NA
J gene: TRBJ1-5
CDR3 DNA: TGCAGTGCTAGCTTACAGGGCTATAGCAATCAGCCCCAGCATTTT
CDR3 protein: CSASLQGYSNQPQHF